The 29 T cell receptor beta chains given below trace back to one sample, sequenced in a study of shared clonotypes between healthy human individuals. The data were produced by immunoSEQ multiplex PCR, yet TCRdb's version contains in-frame clones alone and is incomplete. The data show fewer than 1 million clones, about 96% seen once. Positive CCR7 selection of CD45RO-negative cells yielded the naive CD8 cells, and terminally differentiated effector memory CD45RA+ cells were excluded. Sequenced material: naive CD8+ T cells sorted from blood. These receptors were obtained from a man between 25 and 39 years old in good health.

This chain uses TRBV7-9 with TRBJ2-4; 12 bases are shared with TRBD2. CDR3 length: 18 residues. Unmatched junction bases numbered 10, after V lost 2 bases and J lost 5 bases. In germline, CDR1 is SEHNR, CDR2 FQNEAQ (reference sequence). Here the CDR3 DNA reads TGTGCCAGCAGCTTACCGGCTAGCGGGAGGGCCGGCGAAAACATTCAGTACTTC. Translation: CASSLPASGRAGENIQYF.

The chain joins TRBV18 to TRBJ2-7; perhaps TRBD2 as D (5 bases). V was pared by 2 bases and J by 0 bases, with 20 bases between. The CDR3 runs 18 residues. Germline CDR1 KGHSH, CDR2 LQKENI. This CDR3 reads CASSPTGSFDYSSYEQYF. The DNA of the CDR3 is TGTGCCAGCTCACCAACTGGGTCCTTTGACTACTCCTCCTACGAGCAGTACTTC.

This sequence joins TRBV5-1 and TRBJ2-2, with no clear D. The CDR3 covers 15 residues. Trimming took off 4 bases at V and 5 bases at J, with 15 bases between the two ends. In germline, CDR1 is SGHRS, CDR2 YFSETQ. The CDR3 nucleotides read TGCGCCAGCAGCGAGGAACGGGCCCCGACCGGGGAGCTGTTTTTT. Translating it yields CASSEERAPTGELFF.

This chain uses TRBV4-1 with TRBJ2-7, with D unresolved. Germline assignment: CDR1 MGHRA and CDR2 YSYEKL. Trimming left V 0 bases short and J 0 bases short, with 9 bases between. The CDR3 length is 15 residues. CDR3 residues: CASSQEGLLSYEQYF. For the CDR3, the DNA is TGCGCCAGCAGCCAAGAAGGCCTCCTCTCCTACGAGCAGTACTTC.

The V gene is TRBV5-6, the J gene TRBJ1-1; D is undetermined. V gave up 2 bases and J gave up 3 bases, with 5 bases separating them. The germline V gene has CDR1 SGHDT and CDR2 YYEEEE. The CDR3 extends over 12 amino acids. As DNA, the CDR3 is TGTGCCAGCAGCTTCCTTCACACTGAAGCTTTCTTT. It encodes CASSFLHTEAFF.

The chain carries TRBV4-1 and TRBJ2-7; tentative D call: TRBD1 (5 bases). Germline V gives CDR1 MGHRA, CDR2 YSYEKL. Trimming pared 4 bases from V and 2 bases from J, leaving 12 bases between. The CDR3 covers 14 residues. The CDR3 sequence is CASSLDRTTYEQYF. CDR3 bases: TGCGCCAGCAGCCTAGACAGAACTACCTACGAGCAGTACTTC.

This chain connects TRBV15 to TRBJ2-3, with 9 bases that match TRBD1. This CDR3 comprises 15 residues. Germline V CDR1 and CDR2: LNHNV, YYDKDF (reference sequence). J lost 7 bases, V lost 4 bases, and 9 bases had no gene match. The CDR3 region has the DNA TGTGCCACCAGCAAGAACAGGGGGCGTCCCCATACGCAGTATTTT. Translating gives CATSKNRGRPHTQYF.

The chain has TRBV25-1 and TRBJ2-7; no clear D gene. Trimming took off 4 bases at V and 0 bases at J, with 16 bases between the two ends. The CDR3 length is 16 residues. Germline-derived CDR1 and CDR2 are MGHDK and SYGVNS. The CDR3 spells CASSGRRETYSYEQYF. CDR3 in DNA: TGTGCCAGCAGTGGACGAAGAGAGACTTACTCCTACGAGCAGTACTTC.

The chain carries TRBV6-5 and TRBJ2-1; 7 nucleotides agree with TRBD2. The CDR3 loop spans 14 amino acids. In germline, CDR1 is MNHEY, CDR2 SVGAGI. Trimming cost V 5 bases and J 4 bases; bases outside gene matches: 5. This CDR3 reads CASSPWEGYNEQFF. The DNA for the CDR3 is TGTGCCAGCAGTCCCTGGGAGGGTTACAATGAGCAGTTCTTC.

This rearrangement joins TRBV4-3 to TRBJ2-1; perhaps TRBD1 as D (6 bases). CDR3 length equals 15 residues. Germline CDR1 LGHNA, CDR2 YSLEER. Trimming removed 1 base at V and 4 bases at J, with 11 bases between. As DNA, the CDR3 is TGCGCCAGCAGCCAAGCAGGGGAATCTTACAATGAGCAGTTCTTC. It codes for CASSQAGESYNEQFF.

This clone was recorded a few times. The chain links TRBV5-4 to TRBJ1-1; no reliable D call. The CDR3 extends over 12 amino acids. The germline V gene encodes CDR1 SGHNT and CDR2 YYREEE (reference sequence). Trimming cost V 0 bases and J 6 bases, with 6 bases left between them. CDR3 loop: CASSLDSAEAFF. The CDR3 DNA reads as TGTGCCAGCAGCTTGGACAGTGCTGAAGCTTTCTTT.

The chain couples TRBV19 to TRBJ2-1; TRBD1 aligns across 9 bases. The CDR3 extends over 16 amino acids. Trimming cost V 0 bases and J 7 bases; bases outside gene matches: 7. The germline gives CDR1 LNHDA, CDR2 SQIVND (reference sequence). CDR3 sequence: CASSIDSRDRENEQFF. CDR3 nucleotides: TGTGCCAGTAGTATAGATTCTCGGGACAGGGAGAATGAGCAGTTCTTC.

The chain employs TRBV27 and TRBJ2-1; 10 positions match TRBD1. Germline V gene lookup returns CDR1 MNHEY and CDR2 SMNVEV (reference sequence). The CDR3 runs to 13 residues. The V segment lost 9 bases and the J segment 4 bases; nucleotides outside the gene matches: 3. The CDR3 DNA is TGTGCCAGTGACAGGGGGCTTTACAATGAGCAGTTCTTC. Protein sequence: CASDRGLYNEQFF.

This chain uses TRBV7-3 with TRBJ2-1; 16 nucleotides line up with TRBD2. The CDR3 has 19 amino acids. Trimming at V came to 1 base and at J to 3 bases, leaving 6 bases not matched to a gene. Germline values: CDR1 SGHTA, CDR2 FQGTGA. The CDR3 DNA is TGTGCCAGCAGCTTAATCGGGACTAGCGGGAGGGTCAACTACAATGAGCAGTTCTTC. As protein: CASSLIGTSGRVNYNEQFF.

This chain joins TRBV7-2 and TRBJ2-1, with 12 bases fitting TRBD2. The CDR3 runs to 15 residues. The trim removed 5 bases at V and 8 bases at J, leaving 7 bases unmatched. Per the germline V gene, CDR1 is SGHTA and CDR2 is FQGNSA. The CDR3 sequence: CASSHLAGGPDEQFF. As DNA, the CDR3 is TGTGCCAGCAGCCACCTAGCGGGAGGGCCAGATGAGCAGTTCTTC.

The CDR3 coding sequence is TGTGCCAGCAGCATTGGGACTAGCGGTCTCACAGATACGCAGTATTTT. Its protein product is CASSIGTSGLTDTQYF. The chain is built from TRBV9 and TRBJ2-3, with 11 bases lining up with TRBD2. The V gene's germline CDR1 is SGDLS and CDR2 YYNGEE. Germline trimming cut 4 bases from V and 2 bases from J; bases unmatched to any gene: 6. CDR3 length: 16 amino acids.

This chain uses TRBV5-6 with TRBJ2-5; 8 positions match TRBD1. The CDR3 covers 13 residues. Germline V lookup: CDR1 SGHDT, CDR2 YYEEEE. V lost 5 bases, J lost 5 bases, and 5 bases stayed unmatched. The CDR3 reads CASRWTGFETQYF. Here the CDR3 DNA reads TGTGCCAGCAGGTGGACAGGGTTCGAGACCCAGTACTTC.

This sequence joins TRBV14 and TRBJ2-5; a weak D match, TRBD2 (5 bases). V gave up 3 bases and J gave up 5 bases, with 25 bases separating them. The length of the CDR3 is 18 residues. Germline V lookup: CDR1 SGHDN, CDR2 FVKESK. CDR3: CASSQGQIGSLKGETQYF. In DNA, the CDR3 is TGTGCCAGCAGCCAGGGTCAAATAGGGAGCCTTAAAGGGGAGACCCAGTACTTC.

The chain couples TRBV18 to TRBJ1-4; unclear D gene. From germline, CDR1 is KGHSH and CDR2 LQKENI. The CDR3 length is 14 residues. The V gene lost 3 bases and the J gene lost 8 bases, with 13 bases spanning the gap. The CDR3, as DNA: TGTGCCAGCTCACCGGGCGGAGGAGGCGAAAAACTGTTTTTT. Its translation is CASSPGGGGEKLFF.

The chain combines TRBV19 with TRBJ2-1; possible D gene TRBD1, 6 bases. Trimming shortened V by 5 bases and J by 0 bases, and 11 bases separated the two germline ends. Germline V gene lookup returns CDR1 LNHDA and CDR2 SQIVND (reference sequence). This CDR3 comprises 15 residues. The CDR3 sequence is CASSLQGHSYNEQFF. As DNA, the CDR3 is TGTGCCAGTAGTTTACAGGGACACTCCTACAATGAGCAGTTCTTC.

The J gene is TRBJ2-1, the V gene TRBV19, with TRBD2 identical over 12 bases. The CDR3 has 14 residues. J gave up 10 bases and V 7 bases, and 8 bases lay outside the gene matches. Germline V gene data show CDR1 as LNHDA and CDR2 as SQIVND (reference sequence). The CDR3 region is CASTGLAGFGEQFF. The CDR3 DNA reads TGTGCCAGTACCGGACTAGCGGGATTTGGAGAGCAGTTCTTC.

The chain joins TRBV11-2 to TRBJ1-2; a weak D match, TRBD1 (5 bases). The germline gives CDR1 SGHAT, CDR2 FQNNGV. The ends were cut back, 6 bases at V and 1 base at J, with 12 bases in the middle. The CDR3 loop spans 14 amino acids. CDR3 amino acids: CASRPLGDNYGYTF. The CDR3 DNA reads TGTGCCAGCAGACCCCTGGGGGATAACTATGGCTACACCTTC. The full variable domain, with the rest looked up from reference TRBV11-2 and TRBJ1-2, is EAGVAQSPRYKIIEKRQSVAFWCNPISGHATLYWYQQILGQGPKLLIQFQNNGVVDDSQLPKDRFSAERLKGVDSTLKIQPAKLEDSAVYLCASRPLGDNYGYTFGSGTRLTVV.

The V call is TRBV7-9, the J call TRBJ2-5; D perhaps matches TRBD2 (6 bases). The CDR3 runs 15 residues. The germline V and J ends were trimmed by 1 base and 5 bases, with 14 bases remaining between them. Germline values: CDR1 SEHNR, CDR2 FQNEAQ (reference sequence). The CDR3 DNA reads TGTGCCAGCAGCTTAGAGCTAGGGCTAGCGGAGACCCAGTACTTC. The encoded protein is CASSLELGLAETQYF.

Comment on this clone: The sample carries other DNA sequences with the same CDR3. The CDR3 sequence is CASSLSGGTYEQYF. In nucleotides, the CDR3 is TGTGCCAGCAGTTTATCGGGCGGGACCTACGAGCAGTACTTC. The chain joins TRBV27 to TRBJ2-7; D is possibly TRBD2 (6 bases). The V end was cut by 0 bases, the J end by 2 bases, with 8 bases between. This CDR3 has 14 amino acids. CDR1 MNHEY and CDR2 SMNVEV come from the germline V gene (reference sequence).

The V gene is TRBV30, the J gene TRBJ2-7; weak D call: TRBD1 (5 bases). V was cut by 2 bases and J by 6 bases, with 8 bases left in between. The V gene's germline CDR1 is GTSNPN and CDR2 SVGIG (reference sequence). The CDR3 sequence is 11 residues long. The CDR3 coding sequence is TGTGCCTGGAGTCAGGGATCCGAGCAGTACTTC. This gives the protein CAWSQGSEQYF.

CDR3 bases: TGTGCCAGCAGCGAGGGGGGGACCCCTGGAAACACCATATATTTT. Translated: CASSEGGTPGNTIYF. J is TRBJ1-3 and V is TRBV9; possible D gene TRBD1, 6 bases. The CDR3 loop spans 15 amino acids. Trimming shortened V by 3 bases and J by 2 bases, and 12 bases separated the two germline ends. CDR1 and CDR2 (germline): SGDLS, YYNGEE. Supplemented by reference TRBV9 and TRBJ1-3, the full variable domain reads DSGVTQTPKHLITATGQRVTLRCSPRSGDLSVYWYQQSLDQGLQFLIQYYNGEERAKGNILERFSAQQFPDLHSELNLSSLELGDSALYFCASSEGGTPGNTIYFGEGSWLTVV.

The rearrangement uses TRBV10-1 and TRBJ1-1; D is unresolved. CDR3 size: 13 residues. The V gene lost 2 bases and the J gene lost 1 base, with 5 bases spanning the gap. Germline loops: CDR1 WNHNN, CDR2 SYGVQD (reference sequence). The CDR3: CASSEGENTEAFF. In nucleotides, the CDR3 is TGCGCCAGCAGTGAGGGTGAGAACACTGAAGCTTTCTTT.

The rearrangement joins TRBV11-1 to TRBJ2-2, with D possibly matching TRBD1 (6 bases). The CDR3 runs 15 residues. Looked up from germline, CDR1 is SGHAT and CDR2 is FQDESV (reference sequence). Trimming left V 4 bases short and J 3 bases short, with 12 bases between. The chain's CDR3 is CASSSWTEYTGELFF. DNA of the CDR3: TGTGCCAGCAGCTCCTGGACAGAGTACACCGGGGAGCTGTTTTTT.

This chain connects TRBV7-6 to TRBJ2-7; D not certain. The CDR3 extends over 17 amino acids. CDR1 and CDR2 from the germline V gene are SGHVS and FNYEAQ. V dropped 5 bases and J dropped 2 bases, with 22 bases sitting between them. This CDR3 reads CASSPRPGSTPTYEQYF. DNA of the CDR3: TGTGCCAGCAGCCCGCGCCCCGGTAGCACCCCTACCTACGAGCAGTACTTC. The variable domain in full, with the rest retrieved from reference TRBV7-6 and TRBJ2-7, is GAGVSQSPRYKVTKRGQDVALRCDPISGHVSLYWYRQALGQGPEFLTYFNYEAQQDKSGLPNDRFSAERPEGSISTLTIQRTEQRDSAMYRCASSPRPGSTPTYEQYFGPGTRLTVT.